A single sample gave rise to the 27 T cell receptor beta chains below, sequenced in a study of blood T cells in healthy people across ages. Using a J-beta primer mix together with a sample-barcoded 5' primer, a second PCR was run for roughly 7 to 12 cycles. Using its own MiXCR run on the 5' RACE reads, TCRdb lists one record per CDR3 protein. The sample carries approximately 690,000 distinct CDR3 sequences, 45% to 65% recorded once. Material: blood. These receptors all stem from a man between 60 and 70 years old in good health.

This clonotype has more than one count but fewer than ten. The gene calls are TRBV6-2 or TRBV6-3 and TRBJ2-5; tentatively, D is TRBD2 (6 bases). Looked up from germline, CDR1 is MNHEY and CDR2 is SVGEGT. The ends were cut back, 0 bases at V and 5 bases at J, with 16 bases in the middle. This CDR3 is built from 16 residues. CDR3 sequence (DNA): TGTGCCAGCAGTTACTCGAACGGGGGACTTTATGAGACCCAGTACTTC. It translates to CASSYSNGGLYETQYF.

V gene TRBV20-1 combines with J gene TRBJ2-3; 12 bases are a match to TRBD2. The ends lost 3 bases at V and 2 bases at J; junction bases unmatched: 6. Germline loops: CDR1 DFQATT, CDR2 SNEGSKA (reference sequence). This CDR3 contains 16 residues. CDR3 nucleotides: TGCAGTGCTAGCCAAAGGACTAGCGGGGACACAGATACGCAGTATTTT. Its protein is CSASQRTSGDTDTQYF.

The rearrangement uses TRBV4-1 and TRBJ2-3; D is unclear. The V gene lost 4 bases and the J gene lost 4 bases, with 15 bases spanning the gap. This CDR3 contains 15 residues. Germline V lookup: CDR1 MGHRA, CDR2 YSYEKL. CDR3 DNA: TGCGCCAGCAGCCTCCGGCCCTACATGGCAGATACGCAGTATTTT. This codes for CASSLRPYMADTQYF.

The genes are TRBV6-5 and TRBJ2-5; TRBD1 matches at 8 bases. Judging by the DNA end, TRBJ2-1 fits better; the J call may be wrong. CDR1 is MNHEY and CDR2 is SVGAGI in the germline V gene. CDR3 length: 14 residues. Here the CDR3 DNA reads TGTGCCAGCAGTTATCAAACAGGGGGAGAGACCCAGTTCTTC. It translates to CASSYQTGGETQFF.

This clonotype was found a few times. The J gene is TRBJ2-1, the V gene TRBV6-5; D unresolved. Germline assignment: CDR1 MNHEY and CDR2 SVGAGI. The germline V and J ends were trimmed by 7 bases and 2 bases, with 9 bases remaining between them. This CDR3 has 13 residues. This CDR3 reads CASTRPTYNEQFF. The CDR3 DNA follows: TGTGCCAGCACTAGGCCTACCTACAATGAGCAGTTCTTC.

CDR3 sequence (DNA): TGTGCCAGCTCACCAGAGACAGGGGTTGCAACTAATGAAAAACTGTTTTTT. Residues: CASSPETGVATNEKLFF. This sequence joins TRBV18 and TRBJ1-4, with 8 nucleotides matching TRBD1. Trimming took 2 bases from V and 0 from J; bases not matched to a gene: 5. Germline lookup yields CDR1 KGHSH and CDR2 LQKENI. CDR3 size: 17 residues. The full variable domain, in which reference TRBV18 and TRBJ1-4 provide the parts outside the CDR3, is NAGVMQNPRHLVRRRGQEARLRCSPMKGHSHVYWYRQLPEEGLKFMVYLQKENIIDESGMPKERFSAEFPKEGPSILRIQQVVRGDSAAYFCASSPETGVATNEKLFFGSGTQLSVL.

J is TRBJ1-1 and V is TRBV6-2 or TRBV6-3; D possibly corresponds to TRBD1 (5 bases). In germline, CDR1 is MNHEY, CDR2 SVGEGT. This CDR3 spans 17 amino acids. Deletions cut 6 bases from V and 0 bases from J, with 20 bases between. CDR3 residues: CASRTPGLRPMNTEAFF. The CDR3 nucleotides read TGTGCCAGCAGGACGCCGGGACTTAGACCTATGAACACTGAAGCTTTCTTT.

In this sample, this clonotype turned up many times. The chain recombines TRBV18 with TRBJ2-7, with D possibly being TRBD1 (5 bases). CDR1 is KGHSH and CDR2 is LQKENI in the germline V gene. The CDR3 extends over 13 amino acids. Trimming took off 3 bases at V and 2 bases at J, with 8 bases between the two ends. This CDR3 is CASSPQGTYEQYF. Here the CDR3 DNA reads TGTGCCAGCTCACCCCAGGGTACCTACGAGCAGTACTTC.

The chain links TRBV29-1 to TRBJ2-5; D gene uncertain. Trimming removed 7 bases at V and 5 bases at J, with 17 bases between. This CDR3 has 13 amino acids. Per germline, CDR1 SQVTM and CDR2 ANQGSEA. The CDR3 here is CSASPGFSETQYF. The DNA of the CDR3 is TGCAGCGCCTCCCCCGGGTTTTCGGAGACCCAGTACTTC.

This clonotype showed up many times. The chain links TRBV12-3 or TRBV12-4 to TRBJ2-5, with 9 bases identical to TRBD1. The CDR3 is 15 residues long. The ends lost 3 bases at V and 2 bases at J; junction bases unmatched: 4. The CDR3 here is CASSLTGGVQETQYF. CDR3 in DNA: TGTGCCAGCAGTTTGACAGGGGGAGTACAAGAGACCCAGTACTTC.

V gene TRBV7-8 combines with J gene TRBJ2-1, with D maybe TRBD2 (5 bases). The CDR3 is 18 residues long. V was clipped by 1 base and J by 0 bases, with 16 bases between them. CDR1 and CDR2 (germline): SGHVS, FQNEAQ. CDR3 sequence reads: CASSLVDLALSSYNEQFF. The CDR3 DNA sequence: TGTGCCAGCAGCTTAGTTGACCTAGCACTGAGCTCCTACAATGAGCAGTTCTTC.

This clonotype was seen a handful of times. The chain combines TRBV2 with TRBJ2-1; TRBD2 matches 8 bases. Germline V gene sequence: CDR1 SNHLY, CDR2 FYNNEI. The ends lost 8 bases at V and 5 bases at J; junction bases unmatched: 8. The CDR3 sequence is 14 residues long. CDR3 coding DNA: TGTGCCAGCGCTCTCGGCGGGGGGAACAATGAGCAGTTCTTC. Amino acid sequence: CASALGGGNNEQFF.

The chain uses TRBV5-1 and TRBJ2-1; D is unclear. The germline V gene has CDR1 SGHRS and CDR2 YFSETQ. The CDR3 consists of 16 residues. Trimming stripped 0 bases from V and 8 bases from J, with 18 bases between. CDR3 loop: CASSLVPNLANDEQFF. CDR3 in DNA: TGCGCCAGCAGCTTGGTTCCCAACCTCGCAAACGATGAGCAGTTCTTC.

On this clonotype itself: One end of the junction is discordant with germline, which a read error may explain. This chain links TRBV20-1 with TRBJ2-5, with a tentative D call TRBD2 (6 bases). The CDR3 is made up of 15 amino acids. Germline assignment: CDR1 DFQATT and CDR2 SNEGSKA (reference sequence). The CDR3 sequence is CSAQPPGTFEETQYF. The CDR3 nucleotides are TGCAGTGCTCAACCCCCCGGGACTTTCGAAGAGACCCAGTATTTC.

This chain connects TRBV29-1 to TRBJ2-1, with 11 bases matching TRBD2. With 4 bases clipped from V and 5 bases from J, the junction kept 4 bases outside the gene matches. The length of the CDR3 is 14 residues. Germline CDR1 and CDR2: SQVTM and ANQGSEA. This chain's CDR3 is CSVGMTSGNNEQFF. The CDR3, as DNA: TGCAGCGTTGGTATGACTAGCGGGAACAATGAGCAGTTCTTC.

V gene TRBV3-1 combines with J gene TRBJ1-6, with 7 bases that match TRBD1. Germline V gives CDR1 LGHDT, CDR2 YNNKEL (reference sequence). J lost 5 bases, V lost 4 bases, and 8 bases had no gene match. This CDR3 comprises 16 residues. CDR3 residues: CASSRRDSGDNSPLHF. Written as DNA, the CDR3 is TGTGCCAGCAGCCGACGGGACAGTGGAGATAATTCACCCCTCCACTTT.

The genes are TRBV5-4 and TRBJ1-2; 12 bases agree with TRBD1. This CDR3 region has 16 residues. V shed 3 bases, J shed 8 bases, and the junction held 11 bases outside the gene matches. CDR1 is SGHNT and CDR2 is YYREEE in the germline V gene (reference sequence). Written as DNA, the CDR3 is TGTGCCAGCAGCTCCCGGGACAGGGGGCGGTTTGAGGGCTACACCTTC. Its protein is CASSSRDRGRFEGYTF.

The chain links TRBV27 to TRBJ1-2, with 7 bases fitting TRBD1. The CDR3 has 15 amino acids. Unmatched junction bases numbered 15, after V lost 6 bases and J lost 8 bases. Germline-derived CDR1 and CDR2 are MNHEY and SMNVEV (reference sequence). CDR3 nucleotide sequence: TGTGCCAGCAGCCAGCGGGACAGCCATGATATGGGCTACACCTTC. This translates into CASSQRDSHDMGYTF.

This chain links TRBV5-1 with TRBJ2-1, with D perhaps being TRBD1 or TRBD2 (6 bases each). From germline, CDR1 is SGHRS and CDR2 YFSETQ. Trimming removed 0 bases from V and 0 bases from J, with 16 bases in between. The CDR3 totals 18 residues. CDR3 amino acids: CASSLGGPGAPSYNEQFF. For the CDR3, the DNA is TGCGCCAGCAGCTTGGGGGGTCCGGGGGCCCCCTCCTACAATGAGCAGTTCTTC. Together with reference TRBV5-1 and TRBJ2-1, the CDR3 gives the full variable domain: KAGVTQTPRYLIKTRGQQVTLSCSPISGHRSVSWYQQTPGQGLQFLFEYFSETQRNKGNFPGRFSGRQFSNSRSEMNVSTLELGDSALYLCASSLGGPGAPSYNEQFFGPGTRLTVL.

This chain uses TRBV6-6 with TRBJ2-7; D possibly corresponds to TRBD2 (6 bases). The CDR3 consists of 13 residues. Germline CDR1 MNHNY, CDR2 SVGAGI (reference sequence). Between the trimmed V and J ends, which lost 5 bases and 1 base, there was a span of 9 bases. CDR3 amino acids: CASSRGNSYEQYF. The CDR3 coding sequence is TGTGCCAGCAGTCGCGGGAATTCCTACGAGCAGTACTTC.

This clonotype occurred a few times. The chain is built from TRBV5-1 and TRBJ1-4; possible D gene TRBD1, 5 bases. The CDR3 spans 15 residues. Germline-derived CDR1 and CDR2 are SGHRS and YFSETQ. The V end lost 4 bases, the J end lost 0 bases, and 10 bases lay between the germline ends. The chain's CDR3 is CASSTDRATNEKLFF. CDR3 sequence (DNA): TGCGCCAGCAGCACAGACAGAGCAACTAATGAAAAACTGTTTTTT.

The rearrangement joins TRBV6-6 to TRBJ2-7; a weak D match, TRBD2 (5 bases). The CDR3 runs 13 residues. Germline CDR1 MNHNY, CDR2 SVGAGI (reference sequence). V was cut by 5 bases and J by 5 bases, with 13 bases left in between. In DNA, the CDR3 is TGTGCCAGCAGTGACGGGGATGGGGACGAGCAGTACTTC. Translation: CASSDGDGDEQYF.

The genes are TRBV20-1 and TRBJ2-5; 10 bases map to TRBD2. Trimming removed 3 bases from V and 7 bases from J; junction bases left unmatched: 14. CDR1 is DFQATT, CDR2 SNEGSKA, per germline (reference sequence). There are 16 residues in the CDR3. The CDR3, as DNA: TGCAGTGCTAGTGATCTAGCGGGGGCCACTATAGGGACCCAGTACTTC. Its protein is CSASDLAGATIGTQYF.

V usage is TRBV2 and J usage is TRBJ2-5; D call uncertain. Per germline, CDR1 SNHLY and CDR2 FYNNEI. The CDR3 length is 12 residues. V gave up 8 bases and J gave up 4 bases, with 11 bases separating them. The CDR3 here is CASASAAETQYF. The CDR3 nucleotides are TGTGCCAGCGCCTCGGCGGCAGAGACCCAGTACTTC.

This sequence joins TRBV11-2 and TRBJ1-1; D is possibly TRBD1 (6 bases). This CDR3 has 14 amino acids. Trimming stripped 2 bases from V and 4 bases from J, with 11 bases between. CDR1 and CDR2 from the germline V gene are SGHAT and FQNNGV. The CDR3 spells CASSLLGAGTEAFF. In DNA, the CDR3 is TGTGCCAGCAGCTTATTGGGGGCTGGCACTGAAGCTTTCTTT.

The gene calls are TRBV7-9 and TRBJ1-4, with a possible D match to TRBD1 (5 bases). The CDR3 consists of 15 residues. Germline CDR1 reads SEHNR; CDR2 reads FQNEAQ (reference sequence). V was cut by 5 bases and J by 7 bases, with 17 bases left in between. The CDR3 loop reads CASSQGSGIGEKLFF. The DNA of the CDR3 is TGTGCCAGCAGCCAAGGGTCAGGGATTGGTGAAAAACTGTTTTTT.

J is TRBJ2-5 and V is TRBV5-1, with D possibly being TRBD2 (6 bases). Germline-derived CDR1 and CDR2 are SGHRS and YFSETQ. V was cut by 6 bases and J by 2 bases, with 14 bases left in between. This CDR3 is built from 14 residues. The DNA for the CDR3 is TGCGCCAGCACCTCTGGGCGGGGACAAGAGACCCAGTACTTC. As protein: CASTSGRGQETQYF. The full variable domain, its missing parts supplied by reference TRBV5-1 and TRBJ2-5, is KAGVTQTPRYLIKTRGQQVTLSCSPISGHRSVSWYQQTPGQGLQFLFEYFSETQRNKGNFPGRFSGRQFSNSRSEMNVSTLELGDSALYLCASTSGRGQETQYFGPGTRLLVL.